The next 8 T cell receptor beta chains were all read from a single sample in a study of cytomegalovirus exposure and HLA in healthy donors. Amplification used 60 Vbeta primers and 13 Jbeta primers. Method: immunoSEQ multiplex PCR; TCRdb's copy keeps in-frame clones and lacks some. This table holds over 120,000 clones, around 80% found once. Sequenced material: PBMCs. The receptors stem from a female donor in good health and CMV-seronegative.

V is TRBV27 and J is TRBJ2-7; tentative D call: TRBD1 (5 bases). CDR1 and CDR2 from the germline V gene are MNHEY and SMNVEV (reference sequence). The CDR3 is made up of 17 amino acids. With 5 bases removed from V and 0 bases from J, the gap between germline ends came to 20 bases. CDR3 sequence: CASSPNPRVPASYEQYF. The CDR3 nucleotides read TGTGCCAGCAGTCCAAACCCCAGGGTCCCTGCCTCCTACGAGCAGTACTTC.

This chain uses TRBV19 with TRBJ2-7; D gene ambiguous. Trimming stripped 3 bases from V and 2 bases from J, with 11 bases between. CDR3 length equals 14 residues. In germline, CDR1 is LNHDA, CDR2 SQIVND (reference sequence). In DNA form, the CDR3 reads TGTGCCAGTAGTATTTCGGGTCCGGCCTACGAGCAGTACTTC. It codes for CASSISGPAYEQYF.

CDR3 in DNA: TGTGCCAGCAGTCGAGACTCTGCAAACAATGAGCAGTTCTTC. It encodes CASSRDSANNEQFF. This chain uses TRBV27 with TRBJ2-1; D is unresolved. V gave up 5 bases and J gave up 5 bases, with 13 bases separating them. The germline gives CDR1 MNHEY, CDR2 SMNVEV (reference sequence). CDR3 length equals 14 residues.

This clone was observed once. This chain uses TRBV7-8 with TRBJ2-7, with D tentatively TRBD1 (5 bases). Germline CDR1 reads SGHVS; CDR2 reads FQNEAQ. The V end was cut by 5 bases, the J end by 4 bases, with 12 bases between. There are 13 residues in the CDR3. The chain's CDR3 is CASSKGAHYEQYF. As DNA, the CDR3 is TGTGCCAGCAGCAAAGGGGCCCATTACGAGCAGTACTTC.

The rearrangement uses TRBV7-9 and TRBJ2-7; tentatively, D is TRBD1 (6 bases). The ends were cut back, 3 bases at V and 2 bases at J, with 17 bases in the middle. This CDR3 has 16 residues. Germline V lookup: CDR1 SEHNR, CDR2 FQNEAQ (reference sequence). CDR3 amino acids: CASSLVSTGSTYEQYF. In DNA form, the CDR3 reads TGTGCCAGCAGCTTGGTATCGACAGGATCAACCTACGAGCAGTACTTC.

The rearrangement links TRBV7-3 to TRBJ2-2, with 11 bases fitting TRBD2. The CDR3 has 16 amino acids. J lost 3 bases, V lost 3 bases, and 3 bases had no gene match. CDR1 is SGHTA and CDR2 is FQGTGA in the germline V gene. CDR3 region: CASSFTSGSDTGELFF. For the CDR3, the DNA is TGTGCCAGCAGCTTCACTAGCGGGAGCGACACCGGGGAGCTGTTTTTT.

Worth noting for this clone: One end of the junction does not line up with germline, which may come from a read error. This chain uses TRBV7-2 with TRBJ2-3; 7 bases match TRBD2. The V gene's germline CDR1 is SGHTA and CDR2 FQGNSA. The CDR3 is 16 amino acids. CDR3 loop: CASSLVRKTSRDTQYF. CDR3 DNA: TGTGCCAGCAGCTTAGTGAGGAAGACTAGCAGAGATACGCAGTATTTT. The full variable domain, in which reference TRBV7-2 and TRBJ2-3 provide the parts outside the CDR3, is GAGVSQSPSNKVTEKGKDVELRCDPISGHTALYWYRQSLGQGLEFLIYFQGNSAPDKSGLPSDRFSAERTGGSVSTLTIQRTQQEDSAVYLCASSLVRKTSRDTQYFGPGTRLTVL.

This clone turned up a few times. The chain recombines TRBV19 with TRBJ1-1; D ambiguous. The V gene's germline CDR1 is LNHDA and CDR2 SQIVND (reference sequence). The length of the CDR3 is 14 residues. V dropped 0 bases and J dropped 3 bases, with 8 bases sitting between them. The CDR3 loop reads CASSIEPGYTEAFF. The CDR3 DNA follows: TGTGCCAGTAGTATAGAACCGGGTTACACTGAAGCTTTCTTT. Full variable domain (rest looked up from reference TRBV19 and TRBJ1-1): DGGITQSPKYLFRKEGQNVTLSCEQNLNHDAMYWYRQDPGQGLRLIYYSQIVNDFQKGDIAEGYSVSREKKESFPLTVTSAQKNPTAFYLCASSIEPGYTEAFFGQGTRLTVV.